A selection of T cell receptor beta chains follows, all from one sample in a study of T cell responses to AZD1222 COVID-19 vaccine. The repertoire was sequenced with immunoSEQ multiplex PCR; TCRdb's copy has only in-frame clones and lacks some. The sample consists of about 110,000 clones, more than 70% of them appearing once. This sample comprised peripheral blood, obtained on day 0 of AZD1222 vaccination. These receptors were obtained from an adult in good health. Each CDR3 is given with its conserved first and last residue. Each record gives: D gene, J gene, clone size, V gene, CDR3 protein, CDR3 DNA. A D gene is named only where the DNA matches it firmly. Not all rows give a size; the values are once, few, many and, for expanded clones, a class.

>-|TRBJ2-4|-|TRBV29-1
CSVEDRFETATKNIQYF
TGCAGCGTTGAAGATAGGTTTGAGACAGCGACAAAAAACATTCAGTACTTC
>TRBD1|TRBJ2-1|-|TRBV5-1
CASSLGDSSYNEQFF
TGCGCCAGCAGCTTGGGGGACAGCTCCTACAATGAGCAGTTCTTC
>-|TRBJ1-4|-|TRBV6-5
CASGGKQAGEKLFF
TGTGCCAGCGGGGGGAAGCAGGCAGGGGAAAAACTGTTTTTT
>-|TRBJ2-1|-|TRBV3-1/TRBV3-2
CASSQEGAITSNEQFF
TGTGCCAGCAGCCAAGAGGGGGCGATTACAAGCAATGAGCAGTTCTTC
>-|TRBJ2-7|once|TRBV20-1
CSASGAEERYF
TGCAGTGCTAGTGGGGCGGAAGAGCGTTACTTC
>-|TRBJ2-2|-|TRBV7-8
CASSQTPTGYTGELFF
TGTGCCAGCAGCCAGACCCCCACAGGATACACCGGGGAGCTGTTTTTT
>-|TRBJ1-6|once|TRBV5-1
CASSWGGDSPLHF
TGCGCCAGCAGCTGGGGAGGAGATTCACCCCTCCACTTT
>-|TRBJ1-3|-|TRBV6-5
CASSPDNSGNTIYF
TGTGCCAGCAGTCCCGACAACTCTGGAAACACCATATATTTT
>-|TRBJ2-5|-|TRBV7-9
CASSFSGETQYF
TGTGCCAGCAGCTTTAGCGGTGAGACCCAGTACTTC
>TRBD1|TRBJ1-2|-|TRBV13
CASSQQGNYGYTF
TGTGCCAGCAGCCAACAGGGGAACTATGGCTACACCTTC
>-|TRBJ1-4|-|TRBV5-6
CASSLAGFNEKLFF
TGTGCCAGCAGCTTGGCAGGCTTTAATGAAAAACTGTTTTTT
>-|TRBJ2-7|-|TRBV27
CASQPRGTYEQYF
TGTGCCAGCCAACCCAGGGGCACCTACGAGCAGTACTTC
>TRBD1|TRBJ1-1|-|TRBV6-5
CASGLRDRLEAFF
TGTGCCAGCGGGTTGAGGGACAGATTAGAAGCTTTCTTT
>TRBD1|TRBJ2-7|-|TRBV5-4
CASSPDRARYEQYF
TGTGCCAGCAGCCCGGACAGGGCCCGATACGAGCAGTACTTC
>-|TRBJ1-2|-|TRBV28
CASKAPVGYTF
TGTGCCAGCAAAGCCCCGGTGGGCTACACCTTC
>-|TRBJ1-1|-|TRBV11-2
CASSLSGAGQNTEAFF
TGTGCCAGCAGCTTAAGTGGAGCAGGACAAAACACTGAAGCTTTCTTT
>TRBD1|TRBJ2-2|few|TRBV9
CASSHADRGNTGELFF
TGTGCCAGCAGCCACGCGGACAGGGGGAACACCGGGGAGCTGTTTTTT
>-|TRBJ1-5|few|TRBV30
CAWTPQQGGQPQHF
TGTGCCTGGACTCCCCAACAGGGAGGCCAGCCCCAGCATTTT
>TRBD1|TRBJ1-2|-|TRBV7-8
CASSVWVGGENYGYTF
TGTGCCAGCAGCGTATGGGTAGGGGGCGAGAACTATGGCTACACCTTC
>-|TRBJ2-5|-|TRBV3-1/TRBV3-2
CASSQIPGFQETQYF
TGTGCCAGCAGCCAAATCCCAGGGTTCCAAGAGACCCAGTACTTC
>TRBD1|TRBJ2-7|-|TRBV4-2
CASSTRQGASYEQYF
TGTGCCAGCAGCACCCGACAGGGGGCTTCCTACGAGCAGTACTTC
>TRBD1|TRBJ1-1|once|TRBV7-9
CASSLGPPGQGYEAFF
TGTGCCAGCAGCTTAGGACCCCCGGGACAGGGATATGAAGCTTTCTTT
>TRBD1|TRBJ2-3|-|TRBV6-4
CASSLQGAGDTQYF
TGTGCCAGCAGCTTACAGGGGGCTGGAGATACGCAGTATTTT
>-|TRBJ1-2|-|TRBV10-3
CAIRTDSLYGYTF
TGTGCCATCAGGACCGACAGTTTGTATGGCTACACCTTC
>-|TRBJ2-7|-|TRBV3-1/TRBV3-2
CASSPPVSRAEQYF
TGTGCCAGCAGCCCCCCCGTTAGCAGGGCCGAGCAGTACTTC
>TRBD2|TRBJ2-5|-|TRBV6-2/TRBV6-3
CASSRGLAGLSQYF
TGTGCCAGCAGCCGCGGACTAGCGGGATTATCCCAGTACTTC
>-|TRBJ1-1|-|TRBV6-5
CASSYSLEDPSFF
TGTGCCAGCAGTTACTCGTTAGAAGACCCTTCTTTCTTT
>-|TRBJ2-1|-|TRBV6-5
CACQKSSYNEQFF
TGTGCCTGCCAGAAGAGCTCCTACAATGAGCAGTTCTTC
>TRBD2|TRBJ2-5|-|TRBV6-6
CASSHLSGTSGGDTQYF
TGTGCCAGCAGTCACCTCTCTGGGACTAGCGGGGGGGACACCCAGTACTTC
>-|TRBJ1-6|few|TRBV28
CASRTGLGNSPLHF
TGTGCCAGCAGGACGGGACTGGGGAATTCACCCCTCCACTTT
>-|TRBJ2-7|-|TRBV5-4
CASSLSEGYEQYF
TGTGCCAGCAGCTTGAGTGAGGGGTACGAGCAGTACTTC
>-|TRBJ1-4|few|TRBV2
CASRGLQGPRHEKLFF
TGTGCCAGCAGGGGCCTACAGGGCCCTCGGCATGAAAAACTGTTTTTT
>-|TRBJ1-1|-|TRBV13
CASSSWIQGPSTEAFF
TGTGCCAGCAGCTCCTGGATACAGGGACCGAGTACTGAAGCTTTCTTT
>TRBD1|TRBJ2-2|-|TRBV18
CASSRPGQGGTGELFF
TGTGCCAGCTCACGACCGGGACAGGGTGGTACCGGGGAGCTGTTTTTT
>TRBD2|TRBJ2-3|-|TRBV5-1
CASSFSGRDTDTQYF
TGCGCCAGCAGCTTTAGCGGGCGAGACACAGATACGCAGTATTTT
>TRBD2|TRBJ2-5|once|TRBV5-1
CASSTGTSEQETQYF
TGCGCCAGCAGCACCGGGACTAGCGAGCAAGAGACCCAGTACTTC
>TRBD1|TRBJ1-1|-|TRBV6-6
CASSSTGTGDTEAFF
TGTGCCAGCAGTTCCACTGGGACAGGAGACACTGAAGCTTTCTTT
>-|TRBJ1-5|-|TRBV10-2
CASNSDLSNQPQHF
TGCGCCAGCAACTCAGACCTTAGCAATCAGCCCCAGCATTTT
>-|TRBJ1-1|-|TRBV3-1/TRBV3-2
CASSQDGNTEAFF
TGTGCCAGCAGCCAAGACGGGAACACTGAAGCTTTCTTT
>-|TRBJ2-3|-|TRBV5-1
CASSSLTGVTDTQYF
TGCGCCAGCAGCTCCCTGACAGGTGTTACAGATACGCAGTATTTT
>-|TRBJ2-5|-|TRBV25-1
CASRGGGTLETQYF
TGTGCCAGCAGGGGGGGAGGGACATTGGAGACCCAGTACTTC
>-|TRBJ1-1|-|TRBV30
CACTGQFNTEAFF
TGTGCCTGCACAGGACAGTTCAACACTGAAGCTTTCTTT
>TRBD2|TRBJ2-7|-|TRBV3-1/TRBV3-2
CASSQVVAELAGAPYEQYF
TGTGCCAGCAGCCAAGTCGTAGCGGAACTAGCGGGGGCACCCTACGAGCAGTACTTC
>TRBD1|TRBJ1-1|-|TRBV18
CASSPGTGATEAFF
TGTGCCAGCTCACCAGGGACAGGGGCCACTGAAGCTTTCTTT
>-|TRBJ2-5|-|TRBV1
CTSSQEGRRGQETQYF
TGCACCAGCAGCCAAGAAGGGAGAAGGGGACAAGAGACCCAGTACTTC
>-|TRBJ1-5|-|TRBV10-3
CAISDSGGNQPQHF
TGTGCCATCAGTGATTCCGGGGGGAATCAGCCCCAGCATTTT
>-|TRBJ1-2|-|TRBV30
CACPPWGGKEGYTF
TGTGCCTGTCCCCCGTGGGGGGGGAAAGAGGGCTACACCTTC
>-|TRBJ2-2|once|TRBV9
CASSVRGAAGGELFF
TGTGCCAGCAGCGTAAGAGGGGCGGCAGGCGGGGAGCTGTTTTTT
>-|TRBJ2-5|few|TRBV5-1
CASSFNSQETQYF
TGCGCCAGCAGCTTCAACAGCCAAGAGACCCAGTACTTC
>TRBD2|TRBJ2-1|-|TRBV11-3
CASSLGSGGLYNEQFF
TGTGCCAGCAGCTTAGGAAGCGGGGGGCTATACAATGAGCAGTTCTTC